One T cell receptor (beta chain) is described in this entry. No antigen is known for it. This sample was included in a study of CD8+ T cells in alopecia areata. Overall study context: Patients remained on tofacitinib for 6 to 18 months and then went 6 months without it.

Regarding treatment: oral pan-JAK inhibitor, 5-10 mg twice daily. Investigators isolated RNA and reverse transcribed it into cDNA to act as the sequencing template. TCRdb's copy holds only in-frame clones and misses some; the assay was immunoSEQ multiplex PCR. This table has 130,000 to 150,000 clones, approximately 85% appearing once. Findings and caveats of the study: Clonality in the scalp and expanded CD8+ clones ranked among the top 100 were significantly decreased by tofacitinib.

The CDR3 length is 16 residues. CDR1 is SGHRS and CDR2 is YFSETQ in the germline V gene. Between the trimmed V and J ends, which lost 0 bases and 3 bases, there was a span of 12 bases. This chain uses TRBV5-1 with TRBJ2-2, with D unresolved. Here the sequenced sample was CD8+ T cells sorted from blood, taken at week 4, from a patient treated with tofacitinib. This receptor was obtained from a human donor with alopecia areata. The CDR3 loop is CASSLGMGLDTGELFF. The CDR3 DNA is TGCGCCAGCAGCTTGGGGATGGGCTTGGACACCGGGGAGCTGTTTTTT.